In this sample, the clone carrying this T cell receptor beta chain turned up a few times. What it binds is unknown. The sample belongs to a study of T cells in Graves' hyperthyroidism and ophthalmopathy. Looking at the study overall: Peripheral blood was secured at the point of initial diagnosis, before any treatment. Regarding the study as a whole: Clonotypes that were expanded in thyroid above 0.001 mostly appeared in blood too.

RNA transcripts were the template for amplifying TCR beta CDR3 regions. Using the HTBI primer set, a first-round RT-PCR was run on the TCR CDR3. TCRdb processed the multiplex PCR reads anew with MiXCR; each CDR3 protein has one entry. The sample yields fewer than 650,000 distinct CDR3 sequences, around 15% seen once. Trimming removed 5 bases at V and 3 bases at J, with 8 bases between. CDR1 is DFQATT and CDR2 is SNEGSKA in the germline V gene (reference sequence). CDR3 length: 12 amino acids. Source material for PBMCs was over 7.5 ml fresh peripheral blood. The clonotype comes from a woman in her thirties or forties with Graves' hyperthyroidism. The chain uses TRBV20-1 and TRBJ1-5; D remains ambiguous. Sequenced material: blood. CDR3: CSAPYDNQPQHF. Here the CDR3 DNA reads TGCAGTGCTCCGTACGACAATCAGCCCCAGCATTTT.